This T cell receptor beta chain was documented in a study of PD-1 blockade in mismatch repair-deficient tumors. Measured with immunoSEQ multiplex PCR; TCRdb has only the in-frame clones, and not every one. The sample records under 150,000 clones, approximately 90% being singletons. In regard to this clone: As yet, its antigen is unknown.

All patients were mismatch repair deficient, assessed by either PCR or immunohistochemistry. A few pembrolizumab responders had their TCRs sequenced. Study-level findings and limits: Tumor-resident clones, often absent from pretreatment blood, expanded after pembrolizumab and then contracted.

The sequence was collected from an adult with mismatch repair-deficient cancer. Sequencing used peripheral blood, obtained 44 weeks after starting pembrolizumab.

DNA of the CDR3: TGTGCCTGGACCGGGGCAGCAGATACGCAGTATTTT. Amino acid sequence: CAWTGAADTQYF. The chain is built from TRBV30 and TRBJ2-3; either TRBD1 or TRBD2 may supply D (5 bases each). V lost 4 bases, J lost 4 bases, and 9 bases lay in between. CDR1 is GTSNPN, CDR2 SVGIG, per germline (reference sequence). The CDR3 extends over 12 amino acids.